This T cell receptor beta chain was identified during a study of blood T cell repertoires in COVID-19. Study as a whole: Acute-phase and convalescent COVID-19 samples originated in the United States, Italy and Spain. PBMCs, B-cell-depleted T cells, or T cells provided the cDNA or gDNA that made up the material.

In germline, CDR1 is SGHAT, CDR2 FQDESV (reference sequence). CDR3 length: 15 residues. A remark on this clone: At one of its ends the junction is not consistent with the germline gene, which may arise from a read error.

In the original workflow: Amplification of reference gene primers was used by the study to estimate nucleated cell counts. Produced via immunoSEQ multiplex PCR; TCRdb's table is partial and in-frame only. That table supplies the V and J calls and clone size; D and trimming were determined from the DNA. The repertoire holds fewer than 500,000 clones, approximately 88% seen once, with over 0.9% in the top ten. The chain employs TRBV11-1 and TRBJ2-3, with 9 bases matching TRBD2. This receptor was identified in a woman aged 25 to 45 with acute COVID-19. The specimen was PBMCs or T cells enriched from blood (not recorded which). The chain's CDR3 is CASSPSGTSTDTQYF. The CDR3 DNA sequence: TGTGCCAGCAGTCCTTCCGGGACTAGCACGGATACGCAGTATTTT.